This T cell receptor beta chain was sequenced for a study of molecular identifiers for immune sequencing clone quantification (dated by TCRdb to 2017 to 2018). Study-level background: For a replicate experiment, RNA from roughly 20,000 or 100,000 naive CD8 T cells was divided into five aliquots, and four of the five aliquots were sequenced. This methods study benchmarked molecular-identifier clustering-based TCR repertoire sequencing (MIDCIRS) and TCR RNA copy counting, using CD8 T cells to do so.

Libraries of naive CD8 T cells were generated from about 19,000 to 1,100,000 sorted cells, with 10%, 30% or 50% of the purified RNA used. Naive CD8 T cells were FACS-sorted as CD8+CD4-CCR7+CD45RA+ on a BD FACSAria II into RLT Plus buffer. Around 10 TCR copies' worth of Jurkat RNA were spiked into roughly 18,000-1,000,000 naive CD8 T cell samples to test detection sensitivity. Enrichment of CD8 T cells was performed with RosetteSep CD8+ T Cell Enrichment Cocktail and Ficoll-Paque, after which ACK red cell lysis was carried out. Deletion took 6 bases off V and 2 bases off J, with a span of 9 bases between the germline ends. The CDR3 spans 13 residues, from the cysteine through the phenylalanine. Only the CDR3 region is kept as DNA, spanning 39 bases read in frame from base 1. The germline V gene specifies MGHDK as CDR1 and SYGVNS as CDR2. This clonotype was seen at least ten times. What this receptor recognizes is not known. No much larger clonotype is one base removed from it; base qualities were not supplied.

The method was PCR. TCRdb shows the sequencer as Illumina HiSeq 4000. Bulk TCR libraries were generated as previously described, with the TCR primers listed in Table S5 used. Purification of total RNA was performed with the Qiagen AllPrep DNA/RNA kit. Before any analysis, reads coming from multiple sequencing runs of the same library were combined into one pool. The original pipeline was this. Only reads with exact TCR constant sequence were kept, trimmed to 150 nt, and grouped by their 12-nt molecular barcodes. Reads in each barcode group were sub-clustered using a 15% Levenshtein threshold, and a quality-weighted consensus sequence was built for each RNA molecule. Non-functional sequences were removed, as were lower-count sequences one edit away from another. On the basis of fitting two negative binomial distributions, barcode sub-clusters with fewer than 20% of the maximum read count were discarded. TCRdb trimmed public reads at Q25 via fastp, called clones via MiXCR and kept in-frame beta chains. Under each unique CDR3 protein, matching rows form one entry showing the most common genes and DNA. The V and J calls, along with clone size, are taken from TCRdb and not from the paper's own processing. For this sample there are 35,000 or so distinct CDR3 sequences; about 18% appear just once. The ten largest make up about 1% of the sample.

Study-wide conclusions, independent of this receptor: Highly expanded clone sizes could be underestimated if identical TCR molecules share a barcode. Modeling estimated about three recovered TCR RNA copies per cell, compared with approximately 9.5 by digital PCR, which implies about 30% capture efficiency. Naive libraries contained spiked-in Jurkat TCR RNA (approximately ten copies' worth), which is not part of the donor repertoire. Spiked-in Jurkat TCR RNA equal to a single cell's worth was reported to be detectable even within 1,100,000 naive CD8 T cells. In CMV-specific effector cells, clones with more than 20 RNA copies accounted for over 97% of molecules, whereas in naive cells such clones accounted for under 1%. Without barcode sub-clustering, chimeric consensus sequences inflated TCR diversity; chimeras reached as high as 47%.

The receptor's source is a human donor in good health. Some libraries in this study had Jurkat cell RNA spiked in. The chain uses TRBV25-1 and TRBJ2-3; 6 matching bases give a weak D call of TRBD1. The specimen sequenced was naive CD8+ T cells from blood, with Jurkat cell RNA spiked in. What the cell subset or site label conveys for this sample: FACS-sorted CD8+CD4-CCR7+CD45RA+ naive T cells. In nucleotide form, the sequence is TGTGCCAGCAGAACAGGGATCACAGATACGCAGTATTTT. Its protein is CASRTGITDTQYF.